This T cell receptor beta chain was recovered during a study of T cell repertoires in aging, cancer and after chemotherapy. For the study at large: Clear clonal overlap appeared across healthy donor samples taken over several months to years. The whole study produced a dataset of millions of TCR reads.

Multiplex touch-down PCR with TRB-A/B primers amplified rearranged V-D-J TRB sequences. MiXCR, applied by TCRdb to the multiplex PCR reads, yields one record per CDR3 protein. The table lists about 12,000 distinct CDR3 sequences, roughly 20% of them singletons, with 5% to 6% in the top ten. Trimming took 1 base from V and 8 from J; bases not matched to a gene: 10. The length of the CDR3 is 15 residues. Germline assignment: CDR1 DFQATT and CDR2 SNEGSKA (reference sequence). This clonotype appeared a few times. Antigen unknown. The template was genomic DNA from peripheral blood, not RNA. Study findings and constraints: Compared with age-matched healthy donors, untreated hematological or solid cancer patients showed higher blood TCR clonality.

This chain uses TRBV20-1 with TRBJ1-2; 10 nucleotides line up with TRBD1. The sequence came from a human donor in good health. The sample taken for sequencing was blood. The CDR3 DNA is TGCAGTGCTAGAGGCCGGGACAGGGGCCTGGGAGGCTACACCTTC. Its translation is CSARGRDRGLGGYTF.